This T cell receptor beta chain was sequenced in a study of CD8+CD57+ T cells in acquired aplastic anemia. The overall study: Healthy donors yielded 9 million to 14 million CD4+ cell reads on average. Study-wide results and limits: Simpson's diversity of CD8+ cells was not significantly different in patients compared with controls.

Profiling that covered TCR beta VDJ and CDR3 relied on genomic DNA as its template. TCRdb used MiXCR to reprocess the reads, holding one entry per CDR3 protein. Of some 190,000 distinct CDR3 sequences in the sample, 40% to 50% are singletons; the top ten hold 2.9%. CDR1 and CDR2 from the germline V gene are DFQATT and SNEGSKA (reference sequence). V dropped 4 bases and J dropped 6; count of bases not matched to a gene: 11. The CDR3 has 15 residues. This clonotype was counted at least ten times. Its target is unknown. This TCR derives from a human donor in good health. The chain is built from TRBV20-1 and TRBJ1-2; 10 bases match TRBD1. The specimen sequenced was sorted CD4+, CD8+, or CD8+CD57+ T cells (not recorded which) from PBMCs. The DNA of the CDR3 is TGCAGTGCTACGTGGGGGACAGGGGCCGGGGATGGCTACACCTTC. It encodes CSATWGTGAGDGYTF.